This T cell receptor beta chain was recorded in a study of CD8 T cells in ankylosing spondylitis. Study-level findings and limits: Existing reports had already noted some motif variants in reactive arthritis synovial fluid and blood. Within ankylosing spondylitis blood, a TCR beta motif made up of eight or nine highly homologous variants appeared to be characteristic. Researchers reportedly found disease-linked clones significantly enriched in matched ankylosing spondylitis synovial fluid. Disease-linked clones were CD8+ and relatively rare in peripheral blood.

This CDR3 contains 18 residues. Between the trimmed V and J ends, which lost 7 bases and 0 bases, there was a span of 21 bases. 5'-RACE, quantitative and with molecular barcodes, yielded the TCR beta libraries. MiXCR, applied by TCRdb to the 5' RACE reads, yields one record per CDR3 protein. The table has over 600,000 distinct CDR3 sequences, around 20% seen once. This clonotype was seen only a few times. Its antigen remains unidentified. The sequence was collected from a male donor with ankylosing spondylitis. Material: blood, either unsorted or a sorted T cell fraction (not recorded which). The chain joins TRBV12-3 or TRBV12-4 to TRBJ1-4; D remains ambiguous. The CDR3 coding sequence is TGTGCCAGCAAGTCACTAGGGTCCTCAATCGCAACTAATGAAAAACTGTTTTTT. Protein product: CASKSLGSSIATNEKLFF.